These 12 T cell receptor beta chains share one sample of origin, sequenced in a study of beta chain features in type 1 diabetes. Expressed TCRB transcripts were sequenced, since all the RNA that had been isolated was reverse transcribed. TCRdb's copy holds only in-frame clones and misses some; the assay was immunoSEQ multiplex PCR. The repertoire has under 900,000 clones, about a sixth of them found once; the top ten carry 0.023%. The specimen sequenced was naive CD4+ T cells from blood. The receptors were sampled from a woman between 18 and 30 years old in good health.

This clone came up a few times. The rearrangement joins TRBV18 to TRBJ2-5; TRBD2 aligns across 7 bases. Germline V gene lookup returns CDR1 KGHSH and CDR2 LQKENI. V shed 1 base and J 2 bases; nucleotides not matched to a gene: 4. The CDR3 extends over 15 amino acids. In DNA form, the CDR3 reads TGTGCCAGCTCACCACAGTCTAGCGGACAAGAGACCCAGTACTTC. Its translation is CASSPQSSGQETQYF.

The chain couples TRBV9 to TRBJ2-1; D unresolved. Looked up from germline, CDR1 is SGDLS and CDR2 is YYNGEE. V lost 0 bases to trimming and J lost 0 bases, with 22 bases between them. The CDR3 is 20 amino acids. CDR3 sequence reads: CASSVATLGSLSGSYNEQFF. In nucleotides, the CDR3 is TGTGCCAGCAGCGTAGCTACGTTGGGCTCCCTGTCCGGCTCCTACAATGAGCAGTTCTTC.

This clone was observed a few times. The gene calls are TRBV6-5 and TRBJ2-3; D is undetermined. CDR3 size: 13 residues. V dropped 5 bases and J dropped 2 bases, with 8 bases sitting between them. Per germline, CDR1 MNHEY and CDR2 SVGAGI. The CDR3: CASSRRNTDTQYF. CDR3 DNA sequence: TGTGCCAGCAGTAGAAGGAACACAGATACGCAGTATTTT.

This clone was seen a handful of times. The chain recombines TRBV10-3 with TRBJ2-5; a weak D match, TRBD1 (6 bases). CDR3 length: 15 amino acids. Trimming took 3 bases from V and 1 from J, leaving 12 bases between them. CDR1 and CDR2 (germline): ENHRY, SYGVKD. This chain's CDR3 is CAISDRGVAQETQYF. In nucleotides, the CDR3 is TGTGCCATCAGTGACAGGGGAGTCGCCCAAGAGACCCAGTACTTC.

This chain connects TRBV5-1 to TRBJ2-5; the match to TRBD2 covers 12 bases. The CDR3 runs to 17 residues. V lost 7 bases to trimming and J lost 3 bases; unmatched junction nucleotides: 13. CDR1 is SGHRS, CDR2 YFSETQ, per germline. Here the CDR3 DNA reads TGCGCCAGCGGAAAGAGCGGTCGACTAGCGGGAGAAGAGACCCAGTACTTC. It encodes CASGKSGRLAGEETQYF.

The chain recombines TRBV9 with TRBJ2-1; a weak D match, TRBD1 (6 bases). Germline V CDR1 and CDR2: SGDLS, YYNGEE. Trimming removed 3 bases at V and 0 bases at J, with 10 bases between. This CDR3 is 15 amino acids long. The CDR3 coding sequence is TGTGCCAGCAGCGAACGGACAGTCTCCTACAATGAGCAGTTCTTC. Encoded protein: CASSERTVSYNEQFF.

The chain employs TRBV4-2 and TRBJ2-2, with TRBD1 matching over 10 bases. The CDR3 has 19 amino acids. V dropped 1 base and J dropped 6; count of bases not matched to a gene: 14. Germline-derived CDR1 and CDR2 are LGHNA and YNFKEQ. Here the CDR3 DNA reads TGTGCCAGCAGCCAAGTGACGGCCGGGACAGGGGTTAGGTCCGGGGAGCTGTTTTTT. The encoded protein is CASSQVTAGTGVRSGELFF.

This clone has only a few counts. The rearrangement joins TRBV28 to TRBJ2-5; D call uncertain. With 2 bases removed from V and 7 bases from J, the gap between germline ends came to 11 bases. The germline CDR1 and CDR2 sequences are MDHEN and SYDVKM. This CDR3 has 13 amino acids. The CDR3 reads CASSLGALGTQYF. The CDR3 DNA sequence: TGTGCCAGCAGTTTAGGAGCCCTAGGGACCCAGTACTTC. Using reference TRBV28 and TRBJ2-5 for the parts outside the CDR3, the full variable domain is DVKVTQSSRYLVKRTGEKVFLECVQDMDHENMFWYRQDPGLGLRLIYFSYDVKMKEKGDIPEGYSVSREKKERFSLILESASTNQTSMYLCASSLGALGTQYFGPGTRLLVL.

This clone was counted between two and nine times. A much larger clone differs by one base, so this may be a read error. Within the sample, other DNA sequences also encode this same CDR3. V gene TRBV28 combines with J gene TRBJ2-1; no firm D call. CDR1 is MDHEN and CDR2 is SYDVKM in the germline V gene. Trimming left V 7 bases short and J 0 bases short, with 1 base between. This CDR3 has 11 residues. For the CDR3, the DNA is TGTGCCAGCAACTCCTACAATGAGCAGTTCTTC. This sequence encodes CASNSYNEQFF. The complete variable domain, with remaining parts taken from reference TRBV28 and TRBJ2-1, reads DVKVTQSSRYLVKRTGEKVFLECVQDMDHENMFWYRQDPGLGLRLIYFSYDVKMKEKGDIPEGYSVSREKKERFSLILESASTNQTSMYLCASNSYNEQFFGPGTRLTVL.

This clone was found a few times. The chain recombines TRBV28 with TRBJ1-4; possibly TRBD1 for D (6 bases). Germline V lookup: CDR1 MDHEN, CDR2 SYDVKM. There are 13 residues in the CDR3. V was shortened by 8 bases and J by 6 bases, with 13 bases between the two germline ends. The CDR3 region is CASSTGNYEKLFF. The CDR3 DNA reads TGTGCCAGCTCTACAGGGAACTATGAAAAACTGTTTTTT. Full variable domain (missing parts from reference TRBV28 and TRBJ1-4): DVKVTQSSRYLVKRTGEKVFLECVQDMDHENMFWYRQDPGLGLRLIYFSYDVKMKEKGDIPEGYSVSREKKERFSLILESASTNQTSMYLCASSTGNYEKLFFGSGTQLSVL.

The chain's CDR3 is CASSWMGAGETQYF. The CDR3 nucleotides are TGTGCCAGCAGCTGGATGGGGGCTGGAGAGACCCAGTACTTC. The rearrangement links TRBV7-9 to TRBJ2-5; TRBD1 is a possible D gene (6 bases). The CDR3 length is 14 residues. The V gene lost 4 bases and the J gene lost 4 bases, with 13 bases spanning the gap. Germline loops: CDR1 SEHNR, CDR2 FQNEAQ (reference sequence).

V gene TRBV19 combines with J gene TRBJ1-5, with a tentative D call TRBD1 (5 bases). The V gene's germline CDR1 is LNHDA and CDR2 SQIVND (reference sequence). The CDR3 sequence is 15 residues long. The V gene lost 10 bases and the J gene lost 0 bases, with 16 bases spanning the gap. The CDR3: CATSGGVSSNQPQHF. Written as DNA, the CDR3 is TGTGCCACGTCGGGGGGGGTGAGTAGCAATCAGCCCCAGCATTTT.